The sequence of this T cell receptor (beta chain) was determined in a study of high-grade serous ovarian cancer treatment subgroups. Germline V gives CDR1 SEHNR, CDR2 FQNEAQ (reference sequence). Trimming at V came to 6 bases and at J to 0 bases, leaving 7 bases not matched to a gene. CDR3 length equals 15 residues. The tumor samples were collected prior to definitive surgery or chemotherapy. Study-wide results and caveats: Spatial context was lost because tumors were sequenced in bulk.

This clone was counted only a few times. As yet, its antigen is unknown. TCRdb keeps only in-frame clones here, not all; method: immunoSEQ multiplex PCR. This table holds 10,000 to 12,000 clones, roughly 70% found once. Sequenced sample: tumor tissue. The chain employs TRBV7-9 and TRBJ1-2; TRBD1 matches at 7 bases. The clonotype comes from a human donor with high-grade serous ovarian cancer. CDR3 coding DNA: TGTGCCAGCAGACCTACAGGGGCAGCTAACTATGGCTACACCTTC. This sequence encodes CASRPTGAANYGYTF.